This TCR beta chain was identified during a study of Graves' ophthalmopathy and Graves' hyperthyroidism. Study findings and constraints: A model built from 13 signatures distinguished ophthalmopathy from stable hyperthyroidism with about 86% sensitivity and around 78% specificity. At just under 71% sensitivity and about 72% specificity, the model predicted progression of the ophthalmopathy.

The study amplified TCR beta CDR3 regions using RNA transcripts. RT-PCR in the first round used HTBI primers; a second-round multiplex PCR followed. TCRdb passed the multiplex PCR reads through MiXCR, listing each CDR3 protein once. The repertoire includes roughly 420,000 distinct CDR3 sequences, under 25% of them detected once, and 2.5% to 3.5% sits in the top ten. There are many counts of this clonotype. The antigen is not known. Sample: peripheral blood. The receptor comes from a woman under 30 with stable Graves' hyperthyroidism.

In DNA, the CDR3 is TGTGCCAGCAGTGGACTAGCGGGAGTCGGGTACCAAGAGACCCAGTACTTC. It codes for CASSGLAGVGYQETQYF. This chain uses TRBV2 with TRBJ2-5; TRBD2 aligns across 12 bases. There are 17 residues in the CDR3. Germline CDR1 reads SNHLY; CDR2 reads FYNNEI. V trimming: 4 bases; J trimming: 0 bases; junction bases outside the gene matches: 6.